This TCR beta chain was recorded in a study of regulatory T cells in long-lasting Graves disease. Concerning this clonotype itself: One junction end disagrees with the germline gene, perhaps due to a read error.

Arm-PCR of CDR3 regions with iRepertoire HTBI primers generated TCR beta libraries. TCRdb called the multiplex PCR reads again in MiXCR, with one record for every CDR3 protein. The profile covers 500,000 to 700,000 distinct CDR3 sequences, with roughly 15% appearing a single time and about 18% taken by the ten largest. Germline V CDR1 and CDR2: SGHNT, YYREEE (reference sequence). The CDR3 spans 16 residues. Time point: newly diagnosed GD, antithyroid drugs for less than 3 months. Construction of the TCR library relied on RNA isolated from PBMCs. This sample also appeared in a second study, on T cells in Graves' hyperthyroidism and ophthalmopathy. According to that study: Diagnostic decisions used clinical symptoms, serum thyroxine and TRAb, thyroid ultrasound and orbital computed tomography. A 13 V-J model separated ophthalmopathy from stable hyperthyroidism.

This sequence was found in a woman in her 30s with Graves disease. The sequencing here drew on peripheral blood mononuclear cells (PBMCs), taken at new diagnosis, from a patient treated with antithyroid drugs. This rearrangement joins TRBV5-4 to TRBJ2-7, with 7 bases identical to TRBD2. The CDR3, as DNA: TGCGCCAGCAGCCACGCCCCCGTGGCGGGAGCCTACGAGCAGTACTTC. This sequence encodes CASSHAPVAGAYEQYF.